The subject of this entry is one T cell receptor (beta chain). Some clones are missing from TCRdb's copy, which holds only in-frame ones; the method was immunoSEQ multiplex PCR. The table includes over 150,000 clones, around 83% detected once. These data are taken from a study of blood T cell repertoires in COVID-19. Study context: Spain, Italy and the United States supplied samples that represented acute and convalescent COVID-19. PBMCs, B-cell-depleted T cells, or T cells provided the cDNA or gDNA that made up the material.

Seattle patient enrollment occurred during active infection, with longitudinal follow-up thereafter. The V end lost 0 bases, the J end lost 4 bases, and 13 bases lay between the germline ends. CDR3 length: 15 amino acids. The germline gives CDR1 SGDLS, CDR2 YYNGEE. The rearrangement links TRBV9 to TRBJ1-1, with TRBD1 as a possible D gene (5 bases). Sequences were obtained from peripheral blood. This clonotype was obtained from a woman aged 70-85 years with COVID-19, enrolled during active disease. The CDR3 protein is CASSVDSRVSTEAFF. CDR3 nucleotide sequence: TGTGCCAGCAGCGTAGATAGCAGGGTGAGCACTGAAGCTTTCTTT.